This passage covers 5 T cell receptor beta chains from one sample sequenced in a study of T-cell memory formation after mild COVID-19. A single record per CDR3 protein comes from TCRdb applying MiXCR to the 5' RACE reads. The table includes approximately 300,000 distinct CDR3 sequences, around 8% detected once. The sequencing input was PBMCs or a T cell subset sorted from them (not recorded which). All receptors derive from a man younger than 30 who had mild COVID-19 (a few samples of this study predate the infection). Cell type and time point are not known.

The V gene is TRBV7-2, the J gene TRBJ1-4, with unresolved D. The V and J ends lost 1 base and 3 bases respectively, with 6 bases between them. CDR3 size: 14 residues. Germline CDR1 SGHTA, CDR2 FQGNSA. In DNA form, the CDR3 reads TGTGCCAGCAGCTTAGTAGGGCCTAATGAAAAACTGTTTTTT. It specifies CASSLVGPNEKLFF.

Note on this clonotype: One end of the junction varies from germline; a read error may be responsible. The chain uses TRBV7-8 and TRBJ2-7; the D gene is possibly TRBD1 (5 bases). Germline CDR1 is SGHVS and CDR2 is FQNEAQ. CDR3 length: 12 amino acids. CDR3 sequence (DNA): TGTGCCAGCACCCCAGACGCGACAGAGCAGGACTTC. Its translation: CASTPDATEQDF.

The CDR3: CASSQDPRQGGARFF. The DNA of the CDR3 is TGCGCCAGCAGCCAAGATCCGCGACAGGGGGGAGCACGGTTCTTC. V is TRBV4-1 and J is TRBJ2-1; 9 bases are a match to TRBD1. The CDR3 is made up of 15 amino acids. Per germline, CDR1 MGHRA and CDR2 YSYEKL. The ends lost 0 bases at V and 15 bases at J; junction bases unmatched: 12.

The J gene is TRBJ1-2, the V gene TRBV27; D is uncertain. V lost 1 base and J 6 bases, leaving 9 bases between the germline ends. The CDR3 has 13 amino acids. Germline V CDR1 and CDR2: MNHEY, SMNVEV (reference sequence). The CDR3 sequence is CASSLWGLDGYTF. The CDR3 coding sequence is TGTGCCAGCAGTTTATGGGGATTGGATGGCTACACCTTC.

The J gene is TRBJ2-3, the V gene TRBV6-5; D is uncertain. Germline CDR1 MNHEY, CDR2 SVGAGI. V was cut by 0 bases and J by 2 bases, with 15 bases left in between. CDR3 length: 17 residues. The CDR3 DNA is TGTGCCAGCAGTTACTCGATCCCTGACGGAGACACAGATACGCAGTATTTT. This gives the protein CASSYSIPDGDTDTQYF.